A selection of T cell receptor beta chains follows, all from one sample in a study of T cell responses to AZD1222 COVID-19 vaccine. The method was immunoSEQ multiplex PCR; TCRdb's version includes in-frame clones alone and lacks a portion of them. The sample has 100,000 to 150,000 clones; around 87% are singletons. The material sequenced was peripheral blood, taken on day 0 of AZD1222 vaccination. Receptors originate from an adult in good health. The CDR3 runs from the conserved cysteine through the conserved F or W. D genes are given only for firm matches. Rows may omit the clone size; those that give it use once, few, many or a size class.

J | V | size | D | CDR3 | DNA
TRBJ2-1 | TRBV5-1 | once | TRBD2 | CASSLALAGGGNEQFF | TGCGCCAGCAGCTTGGCACTAGCGGGAGGCGGCAATGAGCAGTTCTTC
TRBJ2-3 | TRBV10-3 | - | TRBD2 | CAISKGGGTDTQYF | TGTGCCATCTCGAAGGGCGGGGGTACAGATACGCAGTATTTT
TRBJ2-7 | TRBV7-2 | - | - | CASSPSGHSSYEQYF | TGTGCCAGCAGCCCTTCGGGACATTCCAGCTACGAGCAGTACTTC
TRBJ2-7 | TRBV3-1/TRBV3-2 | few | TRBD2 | CASSHTGGPYEQYF | TGTGCCAGCAGCCACACGGGGGGACCCTACGAGCAGTACTTC
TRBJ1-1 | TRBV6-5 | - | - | CASSYSGRYTEAFF | TGTGCCAGCAGTTACTCCGGACGGTACACTGAAGCTTTCTTT
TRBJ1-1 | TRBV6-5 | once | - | CAHQRSYEAFF | TGTGCCCATCAGCGGAGTTATGAAGCTTTCTTT
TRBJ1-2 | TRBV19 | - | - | CASSIERELWGYTF | TGTGCCAGTAGTATAGAGAGGGAGCTATGGGGCTACACCTTC
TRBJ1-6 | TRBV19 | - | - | CASSISNNLSPLHF | TGTGCCAGTAGCATATCGAATAATCTGTCACCCCTCCACTTT
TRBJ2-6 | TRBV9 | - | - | CASSVVGSGANVLTF | TGTGCCAGCAGCGTAGTGGGCTCTGGGGCCAACGTCCTGACTTTC
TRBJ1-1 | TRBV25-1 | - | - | CASSDPRAGSSGEAFF | TGTGCCAGCAGTGACCCCCGGGCAGGGTCTTCGGGTGAAGCTTTCTTT
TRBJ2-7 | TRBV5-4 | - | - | CASFPTLSLVF | TGTGCCAGCTTTCCAACTCTATCACTCGTCTTC
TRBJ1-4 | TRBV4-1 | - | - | CASSQLNGVTNEKLFF | TGCGCCAGCAGCCAACTTAACGGGGTTACTAATGAAAAACTGTTTTTT
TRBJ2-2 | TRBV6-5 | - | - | CASSYDSGTGELFF | TGTGCCAGCAGTTACGATTCGGGTACCGGGGAGCTGTTTTTT
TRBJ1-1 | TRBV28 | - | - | CASKPQGPGNTEAFF | TGTGCCAGCAAACCACAGGGCCCTGGGAACACTGAAGCTTTCTTT
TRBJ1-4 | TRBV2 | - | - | CASSEGDIRIGDEKLFF | TGTGCCAGCAGTGAAGGGGATATTAGAATCGGGGATGAAAAACTGTTTTTT
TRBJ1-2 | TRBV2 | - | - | CASLRQPFDGYTF | TGTGCCAGCTTAAGACAGCCGTTCGACGGCTACACCTTC
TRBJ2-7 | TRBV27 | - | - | CASSLSGGAPYEQYF | TGTGCCAGCAGTTTATCCGGCGGGGCGCCCTACGAGCAGTACTTC
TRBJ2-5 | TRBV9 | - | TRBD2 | CASSVEPSGAQETQYF | TGTGCCAGCAGCGTAGAGCCTAGCGGTGCCCAAGAGACCCAGTACTTC
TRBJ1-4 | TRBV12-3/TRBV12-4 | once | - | CATRGLNEKLFF | TGTGCCACTAGAGGGCTAAATGAAAAACTGTTTTTT
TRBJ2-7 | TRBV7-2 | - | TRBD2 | CASSPTRGRAYEQYF | TGTGCCAGCAGCCCCACTCGCGGGAGGGCCTACGAGCAGTACTTC
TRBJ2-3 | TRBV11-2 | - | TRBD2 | CASSFFGRRTGEQYF | TGTGCCAGCAGCTTCTTCGGGAGGCGGACGGGGGAGCAGTATTTT
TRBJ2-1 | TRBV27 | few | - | CASSLGRTIDEQFF | TGTGCCAGCAGTTTGGGCAGGACCATAGATGAGCAGTTCTTC
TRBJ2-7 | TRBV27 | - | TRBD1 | CASSSRDRTYEQYF | TGTGCCAGCAGTTCCCGGGACAGAACCTACGAGCAGTACTTC
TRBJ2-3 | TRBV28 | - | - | CASSFSGVETDTQYF | TGTGCCAGCAGTTTCTCGGGAGTGGAGACAGATACGCAGTATTTT
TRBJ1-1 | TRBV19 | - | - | CASRERPNTEAFF | TGTGCCAGTAGAGAAAGGCCGAACACTGAAGCTTTCTTT
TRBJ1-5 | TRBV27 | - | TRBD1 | CASSRAGGLHQPQHF | TGTGCCAGCAGTCGGGCAGGGGGCCTTCATCAGCCCCAGCATTTT